The present T cell receptor beta chain was sequenced within a study of blood T cells in healthy people across ages. Points from the study as a whole: It was held that diversity estimates obtained from one million T cells represented underestimates. Measured against age, TCR beta diversity per million T cells decreased in a roughly linear manner.

Together with a sample-barcoded 5' primer, a J-beta primer mix was included in a second PCR lasting roughly 7 to 11 cycles. TCRdb passed the 5' RACE reads through MiXCR, listing each CDR3 protein once. The sample records 1.5 million to 2 million distinct CDR3 sequences, about two fifths being singletons. In each sample, at least 7 million PBMCs were isolated. A note on this clonotype: Its cognate antigen is unknown.

After removal of 5 bases from V and 2 bases from J, the junction contained 4 bases not matched to a gene. The V gene's germline CDR1 is ENHRY and CDR2 SYGVKD. CDR3 length: 15 amino acids. The V gene is TRBV10-3, the J gene TRBJ2-3; 10 nucleotides line up with TRBD1. This sequence was found in a human donor in good health. Sequencing used blood. In nucleotides, the CDR3 is TGTGCCATCAGTCGGACAGGGGGTAACACAGATACGCAGTATTTT. Residues: CAISRTGGNTDTQYF.